This T cell receptor beta chain was sequenced during a study of T-cell reconstitution after alpha-beta-depleted transplantation in children. General study results and limits: Surviving recipient cells, namely T cells and thymic progenitors, were the source of high day-60 TCRbeta diversity in some patients. T-cell counts and diversity were attributed mostly to newly produced T cells one year after transplant. Alpha-beta T cells about two months after transplant reportedly derived from several hundred expanded graft clones.

Unique molecular identifiers featured in how the TCRbeta library was prepared. TCRdb called the PCR reads again in MiXCR, with one record for every CDR3 protein. Of about 110,000 distinct CDR3 sequences detected, approximately 6.6% appear once; the ten largest clones hold approximately 23%. In its sample, this clonotype was seen many times. Antigen specificity is unknown. The V and J ends lost 4 bases and 2 bases, in that order; junction bases with no gene match: 10. This CDR3 comprises 16 residues. Germline CDR1 and CDR2: SGHRS and YFSETQ. The receptor's source is a male patient aged 2-10 years who had a stem cell transplant for acute lymphoblastic leukemia, so the T cells may come from the graft donor. The sequences come from PBMCs, mostly from graft donor cells, collected 360 days after TCRalphabeta/CD19-depleted stem cell transplant. The gene calls are TRBV5-1 and TRBJ2-3; 7 nucleotides align to TRBD2. CDR3 sequence (DNA): TGCGCCAGCAGCGTACGAGCGGGAAGGGCCACAGATACGCAGTATTTT. It specifies CASSVRAGRATDTQYF. Full variable domain (rest looked up from reference TRBV5-1 and TRBJ2-3): KAGVTQTPRYLIKTRGQQVTLSCSPISGHRSVSWYQQTPGQGLQFLFEYFSETQRNKGNFPGRFSGRQFSNSRSEMNVSTLELGDSALYLCASSVRAGRATDTQYFGPGTRLTVL.